This T cell receptor beta chain was recovered during a study of CD4 T cells in relation to SARS-CoV-2 and coronaviruses. J gave up 4 bases and V 4 bases, and 9 bases lay outside the gene matches. CDR3 length equals 16 residues. The V gene's germline CDR1 is LGHDT and CDR2 YNNKEL (reference sequence). Comment on this clone: Its antigen remains unknown.

Here immunoSEQ multiplex PCR was the method, and the copy in TCRdb shows in-frame clones only, minus some. The table has 30,000 to 45,000 clones, more than 65% seen once; the top ten hold around 21%. The V and J genes are TRBV3-1 (or the pseudogene TRBV3-2) and TRBJ2-7, with TRBD1 matching 11 bases. The material sequenced was memory CD4+ T cells from PBMCs, cultured in vitro. The sequence was obtained from an adult with COVID-19. The CDR3 region is CASSLRRTGGAYEQYF. CDR3 nucleotides: TGTGCCAGCAGCCTAAGACGGACAGGGGGCGCATACGAGCAGTACTTC.